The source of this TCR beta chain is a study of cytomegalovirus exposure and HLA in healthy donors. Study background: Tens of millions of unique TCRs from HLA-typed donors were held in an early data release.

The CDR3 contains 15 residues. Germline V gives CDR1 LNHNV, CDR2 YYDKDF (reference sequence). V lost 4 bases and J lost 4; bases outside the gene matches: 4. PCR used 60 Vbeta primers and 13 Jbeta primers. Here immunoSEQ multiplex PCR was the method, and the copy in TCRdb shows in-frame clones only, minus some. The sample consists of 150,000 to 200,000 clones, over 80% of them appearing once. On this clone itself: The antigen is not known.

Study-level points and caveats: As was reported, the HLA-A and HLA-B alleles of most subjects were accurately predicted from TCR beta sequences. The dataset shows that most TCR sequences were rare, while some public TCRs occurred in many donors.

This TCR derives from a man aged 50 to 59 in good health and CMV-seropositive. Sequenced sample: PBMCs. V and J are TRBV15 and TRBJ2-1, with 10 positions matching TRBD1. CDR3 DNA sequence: TGTGCCACCAGCAACCGGGACAGGGGTTACAATGAGCAGTTCTTC. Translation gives CATSNRDRGYNEQFF.